Reported below is one T cell receptor beta chain. These data come from a study of blood T cell repertoires in COVID-19. About the research overall: From T cells, B-cell-depleted T cells, or PBMCs came the material, which was cDNA or gDNA.

The V segment lost 2 bases and the J segment 7 bases; nucleotides outside the gene matches: 7. Germline V lookup: CDR1 SGHRS, CDR2 YFSETQ. The CDR3 has 15 residues. The data were produced by immunoSEQ multiplex PCR, yet TCRdb's version contains in-frame clones alone and is incomplete. Among 62,000 or so clones, over 70% were seen once, and the ten largest hold more than 2%. This rearrangement joins TRBV5-1 to TRBJ2-1, with TRBD1 identical over 9 bases. Sequencing used peripheral blood. This clonotype was sampled from a human donor in a cohort sampled during active COVID-19. The DNA of the CDR3 is TGCGCCAGCAGCTTATTACCGGGACAGGGTAATGAGCAGTTCTTC. This sequence encodes CASSLLPGQGNEQFF.